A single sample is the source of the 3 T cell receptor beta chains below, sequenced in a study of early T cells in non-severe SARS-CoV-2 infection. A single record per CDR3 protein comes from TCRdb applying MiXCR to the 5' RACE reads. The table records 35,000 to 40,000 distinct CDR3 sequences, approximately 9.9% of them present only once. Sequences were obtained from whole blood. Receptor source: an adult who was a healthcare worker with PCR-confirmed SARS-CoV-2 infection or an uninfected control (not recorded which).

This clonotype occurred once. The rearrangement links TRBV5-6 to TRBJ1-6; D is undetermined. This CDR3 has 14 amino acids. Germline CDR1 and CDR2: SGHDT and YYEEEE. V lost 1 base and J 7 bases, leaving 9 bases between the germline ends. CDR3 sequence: CASSLPNPNSPLHF. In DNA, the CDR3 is TGTGCCAGCAGCTTGCCGAATCCGAATTCACCCCTCCACTTT.

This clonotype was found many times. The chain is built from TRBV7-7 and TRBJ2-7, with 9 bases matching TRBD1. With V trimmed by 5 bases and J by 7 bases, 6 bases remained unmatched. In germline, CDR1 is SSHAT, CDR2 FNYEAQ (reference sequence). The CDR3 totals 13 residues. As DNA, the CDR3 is TGTGCCAGCAGCCCCGGGACAGGGTGGGAGCAGTACTTC. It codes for CASSPGTGWEQYF.

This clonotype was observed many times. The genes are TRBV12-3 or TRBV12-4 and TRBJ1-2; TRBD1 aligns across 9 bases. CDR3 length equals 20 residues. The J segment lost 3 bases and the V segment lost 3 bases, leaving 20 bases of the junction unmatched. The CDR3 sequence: CASSFERSPGQGVPHYGYTF. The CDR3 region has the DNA TGTGCCAGCAGTTTTGAGAGATCCCCGGGACAGGGCGTTCCTCACTATGGCTACACCTTC.